This T cell receptor (beta chain) was obtained from a study of T-cell reconstitution after alpha-beta-depleted transplantation in children listed by TCRdb under 2016. Context from the whole study: The study quantitatively tracked T-cell immune reconstitution after TCRalphabeta/CD19-depleted allogeneic hematopoietic cell transplantation in children using TCR repertoire profiling. General findings and caveats noted by the study authors: Over the following months the frequencies of hyperexpanded clones went down, and after one year T-cell counts and TCRbeta diversity were mostly credited to newly produced T cells. The apparently early alphabetaT-cell count recovery about two months after transplant was reportedly dependent on only several hundred rapidly expanded clones derived from non-depleted graft cells. The high TCRbeta diversity at day 60 in some patients was ascribed to recipient T cells and intrathymic progenitors that had survived conditioning.

The library relied on PCR. Sequenced on an Illumina HiSeq 2500. To normalize quantification of the TCRbeta repertoire, the TCR libraries were built with molecular barcoding that relied on unique molecular identifiers. TCRdb reprocessing: public reads trimmed at Q25 with fastp, clones called with MiXCR, in-frame beta chains kept. CDR3 protein sequences are deduplicated, and each keeps its most common genes and DNA. The sample table holds around 500,000 distinct CDR3 sequences, of which more than 20% were seen once. The ten biggest clones cover approximately 14% of the sample. The germline V gene (reference sequence) yields MNHEY for CDR1 and SMNVEV for CDR2. The CDR3 goes from the cysteine to the phenylalanine over 22 residues. The CDR3 DNA has 66 bases and is translated from base 1. Trimming accounts for 3 bases at V and 5 bases at J, while the number of junction bases matched to no gene is 24. Explained via the paper, the treatment or condition label denotes: allogeneic hematopoietic cell transplantation with graft depleted of TCRalphabeta T cells and CD19 B cells. The children who served as transplant recipients had been given grafts of TCRalphabeta/CD19-depleted allogeneic hematopoietic cells.

In the case of this clonotype: The antigen it binds to is not known. No much larger clonotype is one base removed from it; base qualities were not supplied.

The material was PBMCs, mostly from graft donor cells, obtained 360 days after TCRalphabeta/CD19-depleted stem cell transplant. The rearranged segments are TRBV27 and TRBJ2-3; 12 junctional bases match TRBD2. The origin of this receptor is a boy younger than two who had a stem cell transplant for acute myeloid leukemia, so the T cells may come from the graft donor. Read as DNA, the sequence is TGTGCCAGCAGTTTGTCCCGCCCCTTTAACCCACTGCTAGCGGGGGGGCAAGATACGCAGTATTTT. Its translation is CASSLSRPFNPLLAGGQDTQYF.